Below are 21 T cell receptor beta chains sequenced from a single sample in a study of CD8 T cells in ankylosing spondylitis. The study, taken as a whole, reports: In ankylosing spondylitis blood, a motif of eight highly homologous TCR beta variants appeared characteristic.

TCRdb itself ran the 5' RACE reads through MiXCR, one entry per CDR3 protein. The profile covers 500,000 to 650,000 distinct CDR3 sequences, with approximately 5% appearing a single time and around 3.5% taken by the ten largest. The antigens for these receptors are not known. The sample comprised blood, either unsorted or a sorted T cell fraction (not recorded which). These receptors all stem from a male donor with ankylosing spondylitis.

This clonotype was observed many times. The V gene is TRBV7-2, the J gene TRBJ2-1; D gene uncertain. Germline loops: CDR1 SGHTA, CDR2 FQGNSA. The CDR3 totals 11 residues. V lost 3 bases to trimming and J lost 9 bases, with 6 bases between them. The CDR3 sequence is CASSFFTEQFF. The CDR3 nucleotides are TGTGCCAGCAGCTTCTTTACTGAGCAGTTCTTC. The complete variable domain, with remaining parts taken from reference TRBV7-2 and TRBJ2-1, reads GAGVSQSPSNKVTEKGKDVELRCDPISGHTALYWYRQSLGQGLEFLIYFQGNSAPDKSGLPSDRFSAERTGGSVSTLTIQRTQQEDSAVYLCASSFFTEQFFGPGTRLTVL.

In its sample, this clonotype was seen many times. This chain connects TRBV29-1 to TRBJ2-5, with 11 bases identical to TRBD2. The CDR3 is made up of 14 amino acids. Trimming at V came to 6 bases and at J to 5 bases, leaving 8 bases not matched to a gene. The germline V gene encodes CDR1 SQVTM and CDR2 ANQGSEA. CDR3 in DNA: TGCAGCGTCAAACTAGCGGGAGAGGGGGAGACCCAGTACTTC. Protein product: CSVKLAGEGETQYF.

The CDR3 region is CATRRTSGSGEQFF. CDR3 sequence (DNA): TGTGCCACTAGACGGACTAGCGGGAGTGGTGAGCAGTTCTTC. The chain links TRBV19 to TRBJ2-1; 13 positions match TRBD2. This CDR3 has 14 residues. The germline gives CDR1 LNHDA, CDR2 SQIVND (reference sequence). J gave up 9 bases and V 10 bases, and 9 bases lay outside the gene matches.

This clonotype was observed many times. The chain links TRBV12-3 or TRBV12-4 to TRBJ2-7; D is perhaps TRBD2 (6 bases). The CDR3 has 12 amino acids. The V and J ends lost 6 bases and 12 bases respectively, with 18 bases between them. The CDR3 spells CASSPGTEGLYF. CDR3 bases: TGTGCCAGCAGCCCCGGGACTGAGGGACTGTACTTC.

In its sample, this clonotype was seen a few times. The chain combines TRBV18 with TRBJ2-5; no clear D gene. V lost 3 bases to trimming and J lost 1 base, with 12 bases between them. Germline V gene data show CDR1 as KGHSH and CDR2 as LQKENI. CDR3 size: 15 residues. CDR3: CASSPLSNPQETQYF. CDR3 nucleotide sequence: TGTGCCAGCTCACCTCTTTCAAACCCCCAAGAGACCCAGTACTTC.

This clonotype has at least ten counts. The chain carries TRBV6-1 and TRBJ1-5; no reliable D call. The CDR3 contains 13 residues. V was trimmed by 6 bases and J by 5 bases, leaving 11 bases between them. Germline-derived CDR1 and CDR2 are MNHNS and SASEGT. This chain's CDR3 is CASRNIGDQPQHF. CDR3 sequence (DNA): TGTGCCAGCAGGAATATAGGCGATCAGCCCCAGCATTTT.

This clonotype came up many times. This chain links TRBV4-2 with TRBJ2-2, with 9 positions matching TRBD1. The CDR3 is 18 residues long. V was pared by 3 bases and J by 6 bases, with 14 bases of the junction left unmatched. From germline, CDR1 is LGHNA and CDR2 YNFKEQ. The CDR3 is CASSHPTGGMSVAGELFF. CDR3 bases: TGTGCCAGCAGCCATCCGACAGGGGGGATGTCAGTGGCCGGGGAGCTGTTTTTT.

On this clonotype itself: Being one base from a much bigger clone, this may be a read error. The rearrangement joins TRBV7-2 to TRBJ2-5; D is undetermined. The CDR3 length is 16 residues. The germline V gene encodes CDR1 SGHTA and CDR2 FQGNSA. The V and J ends lost 4 bases and 0 bases respectively, with 15 bases between them. CDR3 region: CASSSTIGPNQETQYF. The CDR3 bases are TGTGCCAGCAGCTCTACCATCGGGCCGAACCAAGAGACCCAGTACTTC. Combining the CDR3 with reference TRBV7-2 and TRBJ2-5 gives the whole variable domain GAGVSQSPSNKVTEKGKDVELRCDPISGHTALYWYRQSLGQGLEFLIYFQGNSAPDKSGLPSDRFSAERTGGSVSTLTIQRTQQEDSAVYLCASSSTIGPNQETQYFGPGTRLLVL.

At least ten counts were recorded for this clonotype. The chain joins TRBV5-1 to TRBJ1-2; D uncertain. This CDR3 is built from 17 residues. The germline V and J ends were trimmed by 5 bases and 1 base, with 21 bases remaining between them. Per the germline V gene, CDR1 is SGHRS and CDR2 is YFSETQ. The CDR3: CASSSSSSRTDNYGYTF. The DNA for the CDR3 is TGCGCCAGCAGTTCATCATCATCCCGGACCGATAACTATGGCTACACCTTC.

This clonotype has a count of ten or more. The chain joins TRBV28 to TRBJ2-7, with 7 bases lining up with TRBD1. This CDR3 has 17 residues. Germline values: CDR1 MDHEN, CDR2 SYDVKM. V dropped 3 bases and J dropped 0; count of bases not matched to a gene: 11. CDR3 loop: CASSFPIPSGGSYEQYF. The CDR3 DNA reads TGTGCCAGCAGTTTTCCCATACCTTCAGGGGGCTCCTACGAGCAGTACTTC.

This clonotype showed up many times. The rearrangement uses TRBV6-2 or TRBV6-3 and TRBJ2-7; D perhaps matches TRBD2 (5 bases). The V gene lost 10 bases and the J gene lost 0 bases, with 16 bases spanning the gap. CDR3 length: 14 residues. Germline-derived CDR1 and CDR2 are MNHEY and SVGEGT. The CDR3 DNA is TGTGCCACACTCACGGCGGACTTCTCCTACGAGCAGTACTTC. Its translation: CATLTADFSYEQYF.

In its sample, this clonotype was seen many times. The chain uses TRBV20-1 and TRBJ1-5; tentative D call: TRBD1 (5 bases). The V and J ends lost 3 bases and 2 bases respectively, with 8 bases between them. The CDR3 spans 13 residues. Germline CDR1 DFQATT, CDR2 SNEGSKA (reference sequence). The CDR3 sequence: CSASRGGNQPQHF. As DNA, the CDR3 is TGCAGTGCTAGTCGGGGCGGCAATCAGCCCCAGCATTTT.

This clonotype was observed a few times. The chain has TRBV5-1 and TRBJ2-5; D remains unclear. CDR1 is SGHRS and CDR2 is YFSETQ in the germline V gene. Trimming removed 4 bases from V and 5 bases from J, with 9 bases in between. The CDR3 length is 12 residues. The DNA for the CDR3 is TGCGCCAGCAGCCGGAGTCGGGAGACCCAGTACTTC. Its translation is CASSRSRETQYF.

This clonotype was detected a few times. V gene TRBV6-1 combines with J gene TRBJ2-3, with 8 positions matching TRBD2. Germline V gene lookup returns CDR1 MNHNS and CDR2 SASEGT. This CDR3 is 19 amino acids long. Trimming at V came to 0 bases and at J to 5 bases, leaving 16 bases not matched to a gene. The CDR3 here is CASSEAQGGGRGLGDTQYF. The CDR3, as DNA: TGTGCCAGCAGTGAAGCACAGGGAGGCGGGCGGGGACTAGGAGATACGCAGTATTTT.

This clonotype occurred many times. This chain links TRBV7-3 with TRBJ2-1; 8 bases map to TRBD2. There are 15 residues in the CDR3. Germline assignment: CDR1 SGHTA and CDR2 FQGTGA. V shed 6 bases and J 7 bases; nucleotides not matched to a gene: 11. CDR3 sequence: CASSRLGGAPNEQFF. CDR3 nucleotide sequence: TGTGCCAGCAGTCGGCTCGGGGGGGCACCGAATGAGCAGTTCTTC. Full variable domain (outside the CDR3, taken from reference TRBV7-3 and TRBJ2-1): GAGVSQTPSNKVTEKGKYVELRCDPISGHTALYWYRQSLGQGPEFLIYFQGTGAADDSGLPNDRFFAVRPEGSVSTLKIQRTERGDSAVYLCASSRLGGAPNEQFFGPGTRLTVL.

This clonotype came up many times. The CDR3 region is CATSDYRDSRSSYNEQFF. CDR3 in DNA: TGTGCCACCAGTGATTACCGGGACTCAAGGAGCTCCTACAATGAGCAGTTCTTC. The chain joins TRBV24-1 to TRBJ2-1; weak D call: TRBD2 (6 bases). The V and J ends lost 2 bases and 0 bases respectively, with 16 bases between them. There are 18 residues in the CDR3. Germline assignment: CDR1 KGHDR and CDR2 SFDVKD.

In its sample, this clonotype was seen many times. The CDR3 here is CASSSKPGLAYSYNEQFF. As DNA, the CDR3 is TGTGCCAGCAGCTCCAAACCGGGACTAGCTTACTCCTACAATGAGCAGTTCTTC. The V call is TRBV11-2, the J call TRBJ2-1; 9 bases line up with TRBD2. The V gene end was trimmed by 4 bases and the J gene end by 0 bases; junction bases not matched to a gene: 10. The CDR3 covers 18 residues. Germline lookup yields CDR1 SGHAT and CDR2 FQNNGV.

This clonotype was observed a handful of times. The V and J genes are TRBV6-2 or TRBV6-3 and TRBJ2-7; D may be TRBD1 (6 bases). The V gene lost 2 bases and the J gene lost 2 bases, with 13 bases spanning the gap. There are 15 residues in the CDR3. Per germline, CDR1 MNHEY and CDR2 SVGEGT. CDR3 residues: CASSYRARGAYEQYF. The CDR3 coding sequence is TGTGCCAGCAGTTACCGGGCCAGGGGTGCCTACGAGCAGTACTTC.

This clonotype was counted many times. The chain is built from TRBV7-2 and TRBJ1-1, with D perhaps matching TRBD1 (5 bases). The CDR3 has 16 amino acids. Germline V gene lookup returns CDR1 SGHTA and CDR2 FQGNSA. Trimming took 6 bases from V and 1 from J, leaving 18 bases between them. CDR3 DNA: TGTGCCAGCAGGATAGCGTTGAGGGGACCGAACACTGAAGCTTTCTTT. This sequence encodes CASRIALRGPNTEAFF. Using reference TRBV7-2 and TRBJ1-1 for the parts outside the CDR3, the full variable domain is GAGVSQSPSNKVTEKGKDVELRCDPISGHTALYWYRQSLGQGLEFLIYFQGNSAPDKSGLPSDRFSAERTGGSVSTLTIQRTQQEDSAVYLCASRIALRGPNTEAFFGQGTRLTVV.

This clonotype was picked up a small number of times. J is TRBJ2-1 and V is TRBV20-1; 7 bases fit TRBD2. There are 16 residues in the CDR3. With 5 bases clipped from V and 0 bases from J, the junction kept 10 bases outside the gene matches. In germline, CDR1 is DFQATT, CDR2 SNEGSKA (reference sequence). The CDR3 sequence: CSAGGGGGTSYNEQFF. DNA for the CDR3: TGCAGTGCTGGAGGAGGCGGGGGAACCTCCTACAATGAGCAGTTCTTC.

This clonotype was observed at least ten times. The rearrangement uses TRBV11-2 and TRBJ2-7, with TRBD1 matching 10 bases. Trimming removed 5 bases from V and 5 bases from J; junction bases left unmatched: 12. Germline CDR1 SGHAT, CDR2 FQNNGV. CDR3 length equals 16 residues. The CDR3 sequence is CASSRYDRGRDNEQYF. The CDR3 DNA sequence: TGTGCCAGCAGCCGCTATGACAGGGGGCGCGACAACGAGCAGTACTTC. Full variable domain (missing parts from reference TRBV11-2 and TRBJ2-7): EAGVAQSPRYKIIEKRQSVAFWCNPISGHATLYWYQQILGQGPKLLIQFQNNGVVDDSQLPKDRFSAERLKGVDSTLKIQPAKLEDSAVYLCASSRYDRGRDNEQYFGPGTRLTVT.